This TCR beta chain was sequenced in a study of regulatory T cells in long-lasting Graves disease. Study-wide findings and caveats: TRBV28 was favored in persistent disease, as were TRBJ1-2 and TRBJ2-5.

To make TCR beta libraries, researchers used iRepertoire HTBI primers and Arm-PCR of CDR3 regions. MiXCR, run by TCRdb on the multiplex PCR reads, gives a single entry per CDR3 protein. The sample includes 600,000 to 850,000 distinct CDR3 sequences, about 32% seen only once; the top ten take about 42%. Regarding time point: persistent/refractory GD, antithyroid drugs over 5 years with positive TRAb. With RNA extracted from PBMCs as input, the TCR library was made. This clonotype came up many times. The antigen is undetermined. Germline V gene data show CDR1 as LNHDA and CDR2 as SQIVND (reference sequence). The CDR3 length is 13 residues. V was shortened by 4 bases and J by 3 bases, with 10 bases between the two germline ends.

Sequenced here: peripheral blood mononuclear cells (PBMCs), sampled when the disease was refractory, from a patient treated with antithyroid drugs. The source is a female donor with Graves disease. The chain is built from TRBV19 and TRBJ2-7; D gene unclear. The CDR3 loop reads CASSSGRNYEQYF. The DNA of the CDR3 is TGTGCCAGTAGTAGTGGACGGAACTACGAGCAGTACTTC.